Shown below are 16 T cell receptor beta chains from a single sample sequenced in a study of blood T cell repertoires in COVID-19 (dated by TCRdb to 2018 to 2021). Library preparation was by the immunoSEQ multiplex PCR assay. Drawn from immuneACCESS, this table holds only the in-frame rearrangements with V and J called that TCRdb kept. Clones are partly lost; checked studies trace under half to an unresolved V gene and leave the rest unexplained. This sample has some 140,000 clones in its table, and roughly 87% of those were observed once. The ten largest clones add up to 18% of the sample. Sequencing was performed on PBMCs or T cells enriched from blood (not recorded which). The receptors originated from a man aged 30-40 years who had recovered from COVID-19.

This clone was seen more than once but under ten times. The genes are TRBV11-2 and TRBJ2-1; possible D gene TRBD2, 7 bases. The CDR3 has 16 residues. The V end lost 3 bases, the J end lost 4 bases, and 16 bases lay between the germline ends. CDR1 SGHAT and CDR2 FQNNGV come from the germline V gene. The CDR3 nucleotides are TGTGCCAGCAGCTTTACGGGGGGCAAACGATACAATGAGCAGTTCTTC. Translating gives CASSFTGGKRYNEQFF.

V is TRBV15 and J is TRBJ2-1; perhaps TRBD1 as D (5 bases). The length of the CDR3 is 15 residues. The V gene's germline CDR1 is LNHNV and CDR2 YYDKDF (reference sequence). Between the trimmed V and J ends, which lost 0 bases and 10 bases, there was a span of 16 bases. The CDR3 region is CATSRDLGRAGEQFF. CDR3 DNA sequence: TGTGCCACCAGCAGAGATCTGGGGCGAGCCGGGGAGCAGTTCTTC.

The genes are TRBV29-1 and TRBJ1-5; no definite D call. V shed 3 bases and J shed 0 bases, with 21 bases lying between them. The CDR3 contains 18 residues. The germline V gene encodes CDR1 SQVTM and CDR2 ANQGSEA. The CDR3 spells CSVESLGNHDDSNQPQHF. The CDR3 region has the DNA TGCAGCGTTGAGTCCCTAGGAAACCATGATGATAGCAATCAGCCCCAGCATTTT.

V is TRBV11-2 and J is TRBJ2-3, with TRBD1 identical over 8 bases. The ends lost 3 bases at V and 3 bases at J; junction bases unmatched: 2. The V gene's germline CDR1 is SGHAT and CDR2 FQNNGV. The CDR3 consists of 14 residues. In DNA form, the CDR3 reads TGTGCCAGCAGCTTCAGGGGGCGGACAGATACGCAGTATTTT. Protein sequence: CASSFRGRTDTQYF.

The chain uses TRBV2 and TRBJ2-5, with a tentative D call TRBD2 (6 bases). V was trimmed by 8 bases and J by 4 bases, leaving 26 bases between them. The CDR3 is made up of 17 amino acids. Germline V gene sequence: CDR1 SNHLY, CDR2 FYNNEI. In DNA, the CDR3 is TGTGCCAGCGGACGCACCCCTGGCGGGGCACTCCGAGAGACCCAGTACTTC. Protein sequence: CASGRTPGGALRETQYF.

Comments on this clone: An end of the junction differs from the germline gene, which may be a read error. J is TRBJ2-2 and V is TRBV3-1 (or the pseudogene TRBV3-2); D is possibly TRBD2 (5 bases). Germline V gene lookup returns CDR1 LGHDT and CDR2 YNNKEL (reference sequence). This CDR3 has 18 residues. For the CDR3, the DNA is TGTGCCAGCAGCCAAGGCCCCCCGGACTCCCTCGATGCCGGAGAGCTGTTTTTT. Translation gives CASSQGPPDSLDAGELFF.

The chain recombines TRBV4-1 with TRBJ2-5; D not resolved. V was trimmed by 0 bases and J by 1 base, leaving 12 bases between them. This CDR3 is built from 16 residues. The germline gives CDR1 MGHRA, CDR2 YSYEKL. The CDR3 region is CASSQDTWAVQETQYF. Written as DNA, the CDR3 is TGCGCCAGCAGCCAAGATACATGGGCAGTCCAAGAGACCCAGTACTTC.

V usage is TRBV3-1 (or the pseudogene TRBV3-2) and J usage is TRBJ2-7; a possible D gene is TRBD2 (6 bases). This CDR3 has 14 amino acids. Germline V gives CDR1 LGHDT, CDR2 YNNKEL (reference sequence). Trimming shortened V by 1 base and J by 1 base, and 8 bases separated the two germline ends. CDR3 bases: TGTGCCAGCAGCCAAGCCGCGGGATCCTACGAGCAGTACTTC. Protein: CASSQAAGSYEQYF.

V usage is TRBV19 and J usage is TRBJ2-7; 10 nucleotides align to TRBD2. The germline gives CDR1 LNHDA, CDR2 SQIVND (reference sequence). With 6 bases clipped from V and 4 bases from J, the junction kept 3 bases outside the gene matches. The CDR3 is 13 amino acids. The CDR3 spells CASSPSGGYEQYV. The CDR3 DNA sequence: TGTGCCAGTAGCCCTAGCGGGGGATACGAGCAGTACGTC.

The V and J genes are TRBV28 and TRBJ2-1, with 9 bases aligning to TRBD1. Trimming cost V 5 bases and J 6 bases; bases outside gene matches: 5. CDR1 and CDR2 (germline): MDHEN, SYDVKM. CDR3 length equals 14 residues. The CDR3 nucleotides read TGTGCCAGCAGTGCCCGGGACAGGGCCAATGAGCAGTTCTTC. Protein product: CASSARDRANEQFF.

This chain links TRBV15 with TRBJ1-5, with D perhaps matching TRBD1 (5 bases). Germline CDR1 and CDR2: LNHNV and YYDKDF (reference sequence). Trimming took off 1 base at V and 6 bases at J, with 13 bases between the two ends. This CDR3 region has 15 residues. The CDR3 sequence: CATSRGQGVTQPQHF. The CDR3 region has the DNA TGTGCCACCAGCAGAGGTCAGGGTGTAACTCAGCCCCAGCATTTT.

CDR3 DNA: TGTGCCAGCAGTGTAATGCAGGGCGCAGGAGAGCAGTACTTC. Residues: CASSVMQGAGEQYF. The V call is TRBV2, the J call TRBJ2-7; D is perhaps TRBD1 (5 bases). The CDR3 runs to 14 residues. The germline V and J ends were trimmed by 4 bases and 7 bases, with 17 bases remaining between them. CDR1 SNHLY and CDR2 FYNNEI come from the germline V gene.

This chain connects TRBV18 to TRBJ1-1, with D maybe TRBD1 (6 bases). CDR3 length equals 13 residues. V was shortened by 3 bases and J by 6 bases, with 11 bases between the two germline ends. From germline, CDR1 is KGHSH and CDR2 LQKENI. The CDR3 reads CASSPDSLSEAFF. CDR3 nucleotide sequence: TGTGCCAGCTCACCGGACAGTTTGTCTGAAGCTTTCTTT. The full variable domain, its missing parts supplied by reference TRBV18 and TRBJ1-1, is NAGVMQNPRHLVRRRGQEARLRCSPMKGHSHVYWYRQLPEEGLKFMVYLQKENIIDESGMPKERFSAEFPKEGPSILRIQQVVRGDSAAYFCASSPDSLSEAFFGQGTRLTVV.

This chain links TRBV10-1 with TRBJ2-5, with TRBD1 matching over 7 bases. Germline V gives CDR1 WNHNN, CDR2 SYGVQD (reference sequence). The CDR3 consists of 14 residues. Trimming removed 4 bases from V and 5 bases from J; junction bases left unmatched: 7. Written as DNA, the CDR3 is TGCGCCAGCAGTGCCCGGGGACAGAAGGAGACCCAGTACTTC. Its protein is CASSARGQKETQYF.

With regard to this clone: A much bigger clone sits one base away, suggesting this may be a read error. This chain joins TRBV2 and TRBJ1-2, with D possibly being TRBD1 (6 bases). Germline assignment: CDR1 SNHLY and CDR2 FYNNEI. V was trimmed by 4 bases and J by 3 bases, leaving 6 bases between them. The CDR3 extends over 12 amino acids. CDR3 nucleotide sequence: TGTGCCAGCAGTGCAGGGGACTATGGCTACACCTTC. Its protein product is CASSAGDYGYTF. Full variable domain (outside the CDR3, taken from reference TRBV2 and TRBJ1-2): EPEVTQTPSHQVTQMGQEVILRCVPISNHLYFYWYRQILGQKVEFLVSFYNNEISEKSEIFDDQFSVERPDGSNFTLKIRSTKLEDSAMYFCASSAGDYGYTFGSGTRLTVV.

The rearrangement uses TRBV10-3 and TRBJ2-3; D might be TRBD1 (6 bases). The germline V and J ends were trimmed by 4 bases and 2 bases, with 7 bases remaining between them. This CDR3 comprises 13 residues. In germline, CDR1 is ENHRY, CDR2 SYGVKD. CDR3 region: CAISGTDTDTQYF. The CDR3 DNA reads TGTGCCATCAGTGGGACAGACACAGATACGCAGTATTTT.